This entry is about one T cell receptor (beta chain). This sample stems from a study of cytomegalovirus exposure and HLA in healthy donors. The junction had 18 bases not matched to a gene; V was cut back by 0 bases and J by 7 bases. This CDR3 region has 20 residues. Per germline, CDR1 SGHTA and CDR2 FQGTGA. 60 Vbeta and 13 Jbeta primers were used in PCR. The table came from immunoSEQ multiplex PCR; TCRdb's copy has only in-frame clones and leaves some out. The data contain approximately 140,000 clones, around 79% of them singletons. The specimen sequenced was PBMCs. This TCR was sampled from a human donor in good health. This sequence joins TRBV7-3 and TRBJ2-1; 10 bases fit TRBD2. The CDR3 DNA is TGTGCCAGCAGCTTAACCCGATCCTTAGCGGGAGGCCGGGTATCAAATGAGCAGTTCTTC. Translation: CASSLTRSLAGGRVSNEQFF.